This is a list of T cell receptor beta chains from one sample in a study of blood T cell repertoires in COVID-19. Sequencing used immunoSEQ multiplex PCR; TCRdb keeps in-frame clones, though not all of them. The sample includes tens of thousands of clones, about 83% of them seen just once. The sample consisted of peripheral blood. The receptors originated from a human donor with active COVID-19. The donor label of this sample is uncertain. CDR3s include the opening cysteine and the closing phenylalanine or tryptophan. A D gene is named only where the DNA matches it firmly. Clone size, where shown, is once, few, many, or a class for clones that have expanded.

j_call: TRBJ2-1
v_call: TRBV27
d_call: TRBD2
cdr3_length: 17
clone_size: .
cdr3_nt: TGTGCCAGCAGACTAGCGGGAGTACCTACCTCCTACAATGAGCAGTTCTTC
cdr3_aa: CASRLAGVPTSYNEQFF

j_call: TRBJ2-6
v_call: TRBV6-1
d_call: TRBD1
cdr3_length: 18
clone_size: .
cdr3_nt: TGTGCCAGCAGTGACCCGGGACAGGGGCCCTCTGGGGCCAACGTCCTGACTTTC
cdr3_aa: CASSDPGQGPSGANVLTF

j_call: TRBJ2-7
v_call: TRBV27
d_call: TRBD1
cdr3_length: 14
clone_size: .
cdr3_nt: TGTGCCAGCACCCTCGGGGACAGGGACTACGAGCAGTACTTC
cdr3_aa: CASTLGDRDYEQYF

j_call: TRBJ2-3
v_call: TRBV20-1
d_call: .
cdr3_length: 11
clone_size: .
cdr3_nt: TGCAGTGCTACCACAGGGCTTACGCAGTATTTT
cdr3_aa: CSATTGLTQYF

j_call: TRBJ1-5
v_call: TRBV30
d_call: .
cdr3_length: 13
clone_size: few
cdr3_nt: TGTGCCTGGAGTATAGGGACAAATCAGCCCCAGCATTTT
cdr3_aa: CAWSIGTNQPQHF

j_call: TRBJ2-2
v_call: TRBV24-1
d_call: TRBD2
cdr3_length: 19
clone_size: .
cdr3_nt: TGTGCCACCAGTGAAACCGGTCGGACTAGCGGGACGTACACCGGGGAGCTGTTTTTT
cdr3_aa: CATSETGRTSGTYTGELFF

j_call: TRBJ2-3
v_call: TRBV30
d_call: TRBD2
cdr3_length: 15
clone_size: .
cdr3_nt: TGTGCCTGGAGTGTGGCAGCGGGAGGCGCAGATACGCAGTATTTT
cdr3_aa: CAWSVAAGGADTQYF

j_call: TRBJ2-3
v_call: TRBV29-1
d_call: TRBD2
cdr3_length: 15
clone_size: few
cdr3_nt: TGCAGCGCAGAAATGAGCGGGACCCCCACAGATACGCAGTATTTT
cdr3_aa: CSAEMSGTPTDTQYF

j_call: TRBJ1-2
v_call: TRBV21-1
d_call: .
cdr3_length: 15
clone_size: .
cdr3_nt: TGTGCCAGCAGCACTAAGGGGGCCCGGGAGGGTGGCTACACCTTC
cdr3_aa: CASSTKGAREGGYTF

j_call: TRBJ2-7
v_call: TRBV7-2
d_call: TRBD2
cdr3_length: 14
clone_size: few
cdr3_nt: TGTGCCAGCAGCTTGGGACTAGCGGGGTACGAGCAGTACTTC
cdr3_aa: CASSLGLAGYEQYF

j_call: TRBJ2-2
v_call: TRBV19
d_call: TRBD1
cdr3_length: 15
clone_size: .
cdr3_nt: TGTGCCAGCCTACCACAGGGGTCCTACACCGGGGAGCTGTTTTTT
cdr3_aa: CASLPQGSYTGELFF

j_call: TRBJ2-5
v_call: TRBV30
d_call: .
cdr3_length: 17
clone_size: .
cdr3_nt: TGTGCCTGGGCAGTACCAAGCGGAGGGGAAAACCAAGAGACCCAGTACTTC
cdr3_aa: CAWAVPSGGENQETQYF

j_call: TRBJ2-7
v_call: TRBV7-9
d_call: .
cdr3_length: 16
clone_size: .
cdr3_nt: TGTGCCAGCAGCCCGTCGGCCAGGGCAAGCTCCTACGAGCAGTACTTC
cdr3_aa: CASSPSARASSYEQYF

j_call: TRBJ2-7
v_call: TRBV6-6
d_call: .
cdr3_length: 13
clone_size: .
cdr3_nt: TGTGCCAGCAGTTACTCGAACGACTTCGAGCAGTACTTC
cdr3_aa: CASSYSNDFEQYF

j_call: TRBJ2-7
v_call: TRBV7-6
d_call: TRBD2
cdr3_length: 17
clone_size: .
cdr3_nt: TGTGCCAGCAGCGAAAGACTAGCGGGAGCCCCCGGCTCCGAGCAGTACTTC
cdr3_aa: CASSERLAGAPGSEQYF

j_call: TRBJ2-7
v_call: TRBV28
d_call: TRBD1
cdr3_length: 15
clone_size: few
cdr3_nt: TGTGCCAGCAGTTCCCCGGGACAGGGCCGGTACGAGCAGTACTTC
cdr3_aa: CASSSPGQGRYEQYF

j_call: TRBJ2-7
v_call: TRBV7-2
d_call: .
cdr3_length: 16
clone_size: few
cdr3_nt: TGTGCCAGCAGCTTATATCGGAACTCCCGGGCCTACGAGCAGTACTTC
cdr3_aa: CASSLYRNSRAYEQYF

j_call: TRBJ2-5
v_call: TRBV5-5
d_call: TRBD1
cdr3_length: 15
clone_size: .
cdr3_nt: TGTGCCAGCAGCCTCCTACAGGGGGGAACGGAGACCCAGTACTTC
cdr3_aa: CASSLLQGGTETQYF

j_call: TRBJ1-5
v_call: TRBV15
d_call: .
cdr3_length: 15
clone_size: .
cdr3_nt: TGTGCCACCAGCAGAGATCTTAGTACCCATCAGCCCCAGCATTTT
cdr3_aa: CATSRDLSTHQPQHF

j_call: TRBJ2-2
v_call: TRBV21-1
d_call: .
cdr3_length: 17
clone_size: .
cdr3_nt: TGTGCCAGCAGCAAAGCGCTGAGACTTCTCTACACCGGGGAGCTGTTTTTT
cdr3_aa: CASSKALRLLYTGELFF

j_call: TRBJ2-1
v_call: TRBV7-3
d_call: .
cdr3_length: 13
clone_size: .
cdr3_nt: TGTGCCAGCAGCTTAACCGGGAGTAATGAGCAGTTCTTC
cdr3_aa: CASSLTGSNEQFF

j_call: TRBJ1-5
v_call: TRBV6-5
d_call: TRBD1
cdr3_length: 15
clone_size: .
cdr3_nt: TGTGCCAGCAGCCTAGGACAGGGGTTTCGACAGCCCCAGCATTTT
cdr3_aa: CASSLGQGFRQPQHF

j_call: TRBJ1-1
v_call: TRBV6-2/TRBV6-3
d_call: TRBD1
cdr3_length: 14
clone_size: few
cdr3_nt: TGTGCCAGCAGCCCCGACAGGGAGGTGACTGAAGCTTTCTTT
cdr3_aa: CASSPDREVTEAFF

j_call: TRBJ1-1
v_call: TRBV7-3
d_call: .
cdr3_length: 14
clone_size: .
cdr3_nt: TGTGCCAGCAGCTTATCGGGAGAGAACACTGAAGCTTTCTTT
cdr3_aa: CASSLSGENTEAFF

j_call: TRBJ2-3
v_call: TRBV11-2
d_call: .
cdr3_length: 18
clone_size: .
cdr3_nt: TGTGCCAGCAGCTTATCCCTGGACAACACCCTACGCACAGATACGCAGTATTTT
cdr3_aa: CASSLSLDNTLRTDTQYF

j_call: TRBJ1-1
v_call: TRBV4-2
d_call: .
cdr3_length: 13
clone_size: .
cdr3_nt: TGTGCCAGCAGCCAAGATCGAGCGGCTGAAGCTTTCTTT
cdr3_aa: CASSQDRAAEAFF

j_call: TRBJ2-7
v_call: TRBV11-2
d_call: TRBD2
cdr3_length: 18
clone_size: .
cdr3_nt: TGTGCCAGCAGCTTAGTTGCGGGAGGGTTGGTAGGGTTGGGCGAGCAGTACTTC
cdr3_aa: CASSLVAGGLVGLGEQYF

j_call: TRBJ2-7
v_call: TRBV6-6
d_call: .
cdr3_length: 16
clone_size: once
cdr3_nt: TGTGCCAGCAGTAGCATAGGGACGGGAGAGTCCTACGAGCAGTACTTC
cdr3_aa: CASSSIGTGESYEQYF

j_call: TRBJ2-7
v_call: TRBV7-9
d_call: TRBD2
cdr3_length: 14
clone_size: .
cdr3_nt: TGTGCCAGCAGGACTAGCGGGGGCTCCTACGAGCAGTACTTC
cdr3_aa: CASRTSGGSYEQYF

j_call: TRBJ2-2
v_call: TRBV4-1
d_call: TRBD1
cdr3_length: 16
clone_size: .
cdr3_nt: TGCGCCAGCAGCCAATCGGGGACAGGGTCTCCCGGGGAGCTGTTTTTT
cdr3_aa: CASSQSGTGSPGELFF

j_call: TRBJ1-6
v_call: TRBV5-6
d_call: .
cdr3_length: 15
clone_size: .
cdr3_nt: TGTGCCAGCAGCTTGGACGGCCGACGGGAGATACCCCTCCACTTT
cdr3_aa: CASSLDGRREIPLHF

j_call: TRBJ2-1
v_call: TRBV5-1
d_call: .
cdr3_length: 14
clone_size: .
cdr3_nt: TGCGCCAGCAGCTTGGCTGGGAGAGGCAATGAGCAGTTCTTC
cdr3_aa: CASSLAGRGNEQFF

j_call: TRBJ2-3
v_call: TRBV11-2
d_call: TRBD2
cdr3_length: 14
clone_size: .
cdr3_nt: TGTGCCAGCAGCATTAGCGGGAGGAGGAATACGCAGTATTTT
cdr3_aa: CASSISGRRNTQYF

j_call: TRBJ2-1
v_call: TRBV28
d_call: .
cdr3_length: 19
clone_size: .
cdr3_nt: TGTGCCAGCAGACGGACCGCAGGGACTCCGTTAAGCTCCTACAATGAGCAGTTCTTC
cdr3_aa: CASRRTAGTPLSSYNEQFF

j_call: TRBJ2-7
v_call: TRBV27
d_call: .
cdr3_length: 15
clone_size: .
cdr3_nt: TGTGCCAGCAGTTTATTGGGGCCAGCAGGGTACGAGCAGTACTTC
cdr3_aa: CASSLLGPAGYEQYF

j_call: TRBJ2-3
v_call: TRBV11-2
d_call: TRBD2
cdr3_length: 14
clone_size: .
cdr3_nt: TGTGCCAGCAGACTGGGGGGGAGCACAGATACGCAGTATTTT
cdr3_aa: CASRLGGSTDTQYF

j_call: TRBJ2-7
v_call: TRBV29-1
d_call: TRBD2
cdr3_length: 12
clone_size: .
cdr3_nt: TGCAGCGTTGAAGGACTAGCTGGGGAGCAGTACTTC
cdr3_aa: CSVEGLAGEQYF

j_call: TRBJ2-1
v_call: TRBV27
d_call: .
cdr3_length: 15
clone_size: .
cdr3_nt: TGTGCCAGCAGTGCCGGTCCCGTTACCTACAATGAGCAGTTCTTC
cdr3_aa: CASSAGPVTYNEQFF

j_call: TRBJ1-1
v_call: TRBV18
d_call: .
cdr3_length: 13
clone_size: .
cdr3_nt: TGTGCCAGCTCACCCCAGGGCGTCACTGAAGCTTTCTTT
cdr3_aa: CASSPQGVTEAFF

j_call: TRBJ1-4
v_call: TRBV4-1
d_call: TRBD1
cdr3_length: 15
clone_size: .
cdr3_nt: TGCGCCAGCGTTAACTCCGGGACAGGGGATGAAAAACTGTTTTTT
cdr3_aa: CASVNSGTGDEKLFF

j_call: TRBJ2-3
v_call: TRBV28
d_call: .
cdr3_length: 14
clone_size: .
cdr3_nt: TGTGCCAGCAGCCCTGGACTAAACCCCTCTACGCAGTATTTT
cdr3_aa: CASSPGLNPSTQYF

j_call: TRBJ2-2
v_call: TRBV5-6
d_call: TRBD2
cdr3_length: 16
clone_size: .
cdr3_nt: TGTGCCAGCAGCTCGGGACTAGCGGGTCGCTCCGGGGAGCTGTTTTTT
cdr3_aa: CASSSGLAGRSGELFF

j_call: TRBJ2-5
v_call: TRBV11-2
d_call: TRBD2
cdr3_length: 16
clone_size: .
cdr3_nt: TGTGCCAGCAGCTCCCTAGCGGGTACGGGACAAGAGACCCAGTACTTC
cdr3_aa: CASSSLAGTGQETQYF

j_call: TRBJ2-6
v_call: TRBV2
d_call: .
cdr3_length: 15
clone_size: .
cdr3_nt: TGTGCCAGCAGAGTCAGGGCCTCTGGGGCCAACGTCCTGACTTTC
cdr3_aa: CASRVRASGANVLTF

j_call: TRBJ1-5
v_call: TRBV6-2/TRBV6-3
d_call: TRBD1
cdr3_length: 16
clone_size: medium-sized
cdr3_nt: TGTGCCAGCAGTCCGCCCCGGGACAGCACCAATCAGCCCCAGCATTTT
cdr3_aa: CASSPPRDSTNQPQHF

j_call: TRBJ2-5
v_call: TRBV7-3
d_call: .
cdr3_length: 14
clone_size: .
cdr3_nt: TGTGCCAGCAGCTTGATTCCTAGGGGGGAGACCCAGTACTTC
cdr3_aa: CASSLIPRGETQYF

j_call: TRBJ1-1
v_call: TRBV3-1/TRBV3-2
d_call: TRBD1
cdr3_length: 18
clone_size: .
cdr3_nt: TGTGCCAGCAGCCTTCGGACAGGGGGACCCATCATGAACACTGAAGCTTTCTTT
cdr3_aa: CASSLRTGGPIMNTEAFF

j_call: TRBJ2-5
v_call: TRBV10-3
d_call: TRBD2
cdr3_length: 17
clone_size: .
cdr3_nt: TGTGCCATCAGTGGATCGATAGCGGGAGGGCCGCGGGAGACCCAGTACTTC
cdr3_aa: CAISGSIAGGPRETQYF